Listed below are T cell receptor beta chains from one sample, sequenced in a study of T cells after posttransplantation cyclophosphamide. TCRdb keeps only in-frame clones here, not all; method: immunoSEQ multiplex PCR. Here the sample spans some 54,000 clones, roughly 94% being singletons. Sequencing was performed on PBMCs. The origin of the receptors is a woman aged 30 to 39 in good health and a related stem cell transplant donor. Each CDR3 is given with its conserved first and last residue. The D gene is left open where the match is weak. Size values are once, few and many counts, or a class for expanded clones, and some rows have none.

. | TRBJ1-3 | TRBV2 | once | CASSEFLAGNTIYF
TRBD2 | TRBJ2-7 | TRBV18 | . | CASSLGGGRTEQYF
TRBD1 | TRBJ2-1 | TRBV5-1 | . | CASSSGGQGAYNEQFF
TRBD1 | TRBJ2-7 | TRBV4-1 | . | CASSQLPLQGAFEQYF
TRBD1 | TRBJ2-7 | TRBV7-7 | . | CASSLGQGAGEQYF
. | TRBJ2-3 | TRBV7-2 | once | CASSLIPGTDTQYF
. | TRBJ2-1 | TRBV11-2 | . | CASRQSYNEQFF
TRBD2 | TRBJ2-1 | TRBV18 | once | CASSPELAGLNEQFF
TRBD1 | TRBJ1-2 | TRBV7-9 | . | CASSSGQGRRGYTF
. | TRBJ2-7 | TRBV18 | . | CASSHEEQGYEQYF
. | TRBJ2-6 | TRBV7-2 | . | CASSPLHIDGANVLTF
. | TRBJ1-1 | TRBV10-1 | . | CASSDPGAANTEAFF
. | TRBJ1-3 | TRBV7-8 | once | CASSTRRGSSGNTIYF
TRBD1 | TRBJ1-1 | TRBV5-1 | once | CASSKDRNEAFF
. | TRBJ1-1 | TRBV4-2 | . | CASSQAAGLDTEAFF
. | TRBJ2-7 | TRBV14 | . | CASSQVRSYEQYF
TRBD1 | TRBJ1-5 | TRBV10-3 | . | CAISEWDTGGDDNQPQHF
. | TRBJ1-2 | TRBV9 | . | CASSVSGAGGGYTF
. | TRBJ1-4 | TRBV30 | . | CACTRLTNEKLFF
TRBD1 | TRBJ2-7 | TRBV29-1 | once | CSVEAATGVAYEQYF
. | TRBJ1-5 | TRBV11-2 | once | CASSLDRDQPQHF
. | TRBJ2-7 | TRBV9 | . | CASSVGLRDPSYEQYF
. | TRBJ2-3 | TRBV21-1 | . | CASSKPRLAHTDTQYF
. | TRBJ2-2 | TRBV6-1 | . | CASSDVTGELFF
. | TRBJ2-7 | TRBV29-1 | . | CSVGTRVSYEQYF
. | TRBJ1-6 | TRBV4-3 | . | CASSQDLHYSPLHF
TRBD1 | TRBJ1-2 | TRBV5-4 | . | CASSMNKDRDYGYTF
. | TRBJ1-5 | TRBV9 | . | CASSVGQGNQPQHF
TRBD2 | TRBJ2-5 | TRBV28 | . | CASSLLAGGTQETQYF
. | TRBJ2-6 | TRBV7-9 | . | CASSSYGAVSGANVLTF
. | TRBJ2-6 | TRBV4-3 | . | CASSQESSGTGANVLTF
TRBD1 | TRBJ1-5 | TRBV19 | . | CASSPGQGYQPQHF
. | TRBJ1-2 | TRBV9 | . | CASSTRTGYGYTF
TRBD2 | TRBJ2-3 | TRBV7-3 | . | CASSLTTSGVRGTQYF
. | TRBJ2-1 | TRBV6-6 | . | CASNTGGPGNEQFF
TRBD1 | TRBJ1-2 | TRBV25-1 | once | CASTLTGQGYTF
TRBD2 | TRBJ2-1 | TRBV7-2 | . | CASSFTSGGTNEQFF
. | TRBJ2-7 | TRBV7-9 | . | CASISAGDPYEQYF
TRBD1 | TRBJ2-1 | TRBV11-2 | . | CASSRTGGEQFF
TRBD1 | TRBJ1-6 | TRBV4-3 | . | CASSQEWAGGYNSPLHF
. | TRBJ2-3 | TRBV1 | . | CTTEIAGSLF